Each of the 21 T cell receptor beta chains below was sequenced from the same sample in a study of blood T cell repertoires in COVID-19. Sequencing was performed with immunoSEQ multiplex PCR; in TCRdb, only in-frame clones are kept and a portion is missing. The sample includes about 120,000 clones, around three quarters seen only once; the top ten take 3% to 4.5%. Sequencing was performed on peripheral blood. The receptors originated from a woman older than 75 with acute or convalescent COVID-19.

The chain employs TRBV19 and TRBJ1-2; TRBD1 is a possible D gene (5 bases). The CDR3 spans 14 residues. V lost 5 bases and J lost 0, with 10 bases in between. Germline-derived CDR1 and CDR2 are LNHDA and SQIVND (reference sequence). CDR3 protein: CASSAGPANYGYTF. DNA for the CDR3: TGTGCCAGTAGTGCGGGACCGGCTAACTATGGCTACACCTTC. The full variable domain, completed using reference TRBV19 and TRBJ1-2, is DGGITQSPKYLFRKEGQNVTLSCEQNLNHDAMYWYRQDPGQGLRLIYYSQIVNDFQKGDIAEGYSVSREKKESFPLTVTSAQKNPTAFYLCASSAGPANYGYTFGSGTRLTVV.

The V call is TRBV2, the J call TRBJ2-7, with TRBD2 matching over 13 bases. The CDR3 runs to 14 residues. CDR1 and CDR2 from the germline V gene are SNHLY and FYNNEI. The V segment lost 7 bases and the J segment 5 bases; nucleotides outside the gene matches: 5. DNA for the CDR3: TGTGCCAGCAATCGACTAGCGGGAGGCCACGAGCAGTACTTC. Translation: CASNRLAGGHEQYF.

The genes are TRBV7-6 and TRBJ2-7; TRBD1 is a possible D gene (6 bases). This CDR3 region has 15 residues. Germline CDR1 SGHVS, CDR2 FNYEAQ. Trimming stripped 5 bases from V and 3 bases from J, with 17 bases between. The CDR3 DNA reads TGTGCCAGCAGCCCTAGTAACAGGGCAGACTACGAGCAGTACTTC. Translated: CASSPSNRADYEQYF.

CDR3 residues: CASSLGGSRRPKDTQYF. CDR3 in DNA: TGCGCCAGCAGCTTGGGCGGCTCTCGACGTCCCAAAGATACGCAGTATTTT. The chain employs TRBV5-1 and TRBJ2-3; unclear D gene. CDR1 SGHRS and CDR2 YFSETQ come from the germline V gene. This CDR3 is built from 17 residues. V dropped 0 bases and J dropped 5 bases, with 19 bases sitting between them.

V and J are TRBV9 and TRBJ1-6; 7 bases map to TRBD1. V lost 2 bases to trimming and J lost 4 bases; unmatched junction nucleotides: 0. This CDR3 region has 14 residues. Germline V gives CDR1 SGDLS, CDR2 YYNGEE. CDR3 in amino acids: CASSVGQYNSPLHF. The CDR3 DNA follows: TGTGCCAGCAGCGTGGGACAGTATAATTCACCCCTCCACTTT. The variable domain in full, with the rest retrieved from reference TRBV9 and TRBJ1-6, is DSGVTQTPKHLITATGQRVTLRCSPRSGDLSVYWYQQSLDQGLQFLIQYYNGEERAKGNILERFSAQQFPDLHSELNLSSLELGDSALYFCASSVGQYNSPLHFGNGTRLTVT.

This clone is a singleton in its sample. CDR3 sequence reads: CASSLAPSRSNSPLHF. The CDR3, as DNA: TGTGCCAGCAGCTTAGCGCCATCCAGGTCTAATTCACCCCTCCACTTT. This rearrangement joins TRBV7-8 to TRBJ1-6; no firm D call. Germline CDR1 is SGHVS and CDR2 is FQNEAQ. V was trimmed by 0 bases and J by 6 bases, leaving 12 bases between them. This CDR3 has 16 amino acids.

The V and J genes are TRBV19 and TRBJ2-1; 14 nucleotides line up with TRBD2. CDR3 size: 16 residues. J was trimmed by 7 bases and V by 0 bases; bases with no gene match: 2. Per the germline V gene, CDR1 is LNHDA and CDR2 is SQIVND (reference sequence). Here the CDR3 reads CASSIEGLAGENEQFF. The CDR3 nucleotides read TGTGCCAGTAGTATAGAGGGACTAGCGGGAGAGAATGAGCAGTTCTTC.

This chain uses TRBV19 with TRBJ1-5; 7 bases align to TRBD1. J lost 9 bases, V lost 5 bases, and 10 bases had no gene match. CDR3 length equals 14 residues. Per germline, CDR1 LNHDA and CDR2 SQIVND (reference sequence). The CDR3 region is CASSGPGGEGPQHF. In nucleotides, the CDR3 is TGTGCCAGTAGTGGACCAGGGGGAGAGGGGCCCCAGCATTTT.

The V call is TRBV5-6, the J call TRBJ2-7, with 11 bases fitting TRBD2. Trimming took 4 bases from V and 0 from J; bases not matched to a gene: 3. The CDR3 is made up of 15 amino acids. CDR1 SGHDT and CDR2 YYEEEE come from the germline V gene. The CDR3 DNA is TGTGCCAGCAGCCCTAGCGGGGGGAACTCCTACGAGCAGTACTTC. Translated: CASSPSGGNSYEQYF.

This clone was counted a single time. In nucleotides, the CDR3 is TGCGCCAGCAGCTCTGGTCAGGGACAGTTCAATTCACCCCTCCACTTT. Translation: CASSSGQGQFNSPLHF. J is TRBJ1-6 and V is TRBV5-1; 7 nucleotides line up with TRBD1. The germline gives CDR1 SGHRS, CDR2 YFSETQ. Trimming at V came to 3 bases and at J to 7 bases, leaving 10 bases not matched to a gene. This CDR3 has 16 amino acids.

The CDR3 region is CASSAGQVYEQYF. CDR3 DNA: TGTGCCAGCAGCGCAGGACAGGTCTACGAGCAGTACTTC. This chain joins TRBV7-9 and TRBJ2-7; the match to TRBD1 covers 7 bases. Trimming cost V 5 bases and J 3 bases; bases outside gene matches: 4. Germline CDR1 and CDR2: SEHNR and FQNEAQ (reference sequence). The CDR3 is 13 residues long.

This clone has a handful of counts. The chain combines TRBV15 with TRBJ2-7, with 9 bases identical to TRBD1. Per germline, CDR1 LNHNV and CDR2 YYDKDF (reference sequence). This CDR3 comprises 17 residues. V lost 3 bases and J lost 5; bases outside the gene matches: 14. The CDR3, as DNA: TGTGCCACCAGCAGGGACCGTCCGGGACAGGGATGGGACGAGCAGTACTTC. Amino acids: CATSRDRPGQGWDEQYF.

The rearrangement uses TRBV7-2 and TRBJ1-5, with D maybe TRBD1 (6 bases). CDR3 length equals 15 residues. Germline V gives CDR1 SGHTA, CDR2 FQGNSA. The V end lost 1 base, the J end lost 5 bases, and 12 bases lay between the germline ends. CDR3: CASSLELAGDQPQHF. The CDR3, as DNA: TGTGCCAGCAGCTTAGAATTGGCAGGGGATCAGCCCCAGCATTTT.

The chain couples TRBV4-1 to TRBJ1-5; 7 bases match TRBD1. Germline CDR1 reads MGHRA; CDR2 reads YSYEKL. The CDR3 runs to 15 residues. Trimming removed 2 bases from V and 5 bases from J; junction bases left unmatched: 6. The CDR3 region has the DNA TGCGCCAGCAGCCAACCGGGACAGTCGGATCAGCCCCAGCATTTT. This sequence encodes CASSQPGQSDQPQHF.

V and J are TRBV28 and TRBJ2-1, with 11 bases identical to TRBD1. The CDR3 is 15 amino acids. Trimming cost V 6 bases and J 7 bases; bases outside gene matches: 8. Germline CDR1 reads MDHEN; CDR2 reads SYDVKM. Written as DNA, the CDR3 is TGTGCCAGCAGCGCACCGGGACAGGGGGTAAATGAGCAGTTCTTC. It translates to CASSAPGQGVNEQFF.

The chain couples TRBV10-3 to TRBJ2-1; weak D call: TRBD2 (6 bases). The V end lost 8 bases, the J end lost 8 bases, and 25 bases lay between the germline ends. The CDR3 consists of 16 residues. The germline CDR1 and CDR2 sequences are ENHRY and SYGVKD. The CDR3, as DNA: TGTGCCATCGCCGAGCTGGGGGGAGTCGGAGACGATGAGCAGTTCTTC. The encoded protein is CAIAELGGVGDDEQFF.

The chain is built from TRBV5-1 and TRBJ1-3; possible D gene TRBD1, 5 bases. The CDR3 totals 14 residues. Trimming cost V 4 bases and J 4 bases, with 12 bases left between them. Germline values: CDR1 SGHRS, CDR2 YFSETQ. CDR3 protein: CASSAGPGGNTIYF. The CDR3 coding sequence is TGCGCCAGCAGCGCGGGACCAGGGGGAAACACCATATATTTT.

This clone was seen more than once but under ten times. This chain uses TRBV6-1 with TRBJ2-7, with 8 bases fitting TRBD1. With 3 bases clipped from V and 12 bases from J, the junction kept 10 bases outside the gene matches. The CDR3 consists of 13 residues. Germline assignment: CDR1 MNHNS and CDR2 SASEGT. As DNA, the CDR3 is TGTGCCAGCAGTGACCAAATCGACAGGGGAGGGTACTTC. Translated, it gives CASSDQIDRGGYF.

This sequence joins TRBV6-6 and TRBJ1-2, with TRBD1 matching over 8 bases. After removal of 7 bases from V and 8 bases from J, the junction contained 3 bases not matched to a gene. CDR3 length: 11 amino acids. Germline V gives CDR1 MNHNY, CDR2 SVGAGI (reference sequence). In DNA form, the CDR3 reads TGTGCCAGCACTACAGGGGGGGGCTACACCTTC. Translation: CASTTGGGYTF.

The CDR3 sequence: CASSVGPGTSSYEQYF. As DNA, the CDR3 is TGTGCCAGCAGCGTGGGACCCGGGACATCCTCCTACGAGCAGTACTTC. The chain recombines TRBV9 with TRBJ2-7; the D gene is possibly TRBD1 (6 bases). Per germline, CDR1 SGDLS and CDR2 YYNGEE. The CDR3 sequence is 16 residues long. V lost 2 bases and J lost 0, with 15 bases in between.

The V gene is TRBV30, the J gene TRBJ1-6; 7 bases map to TRBD1. The CDR3 sequence is 14 residues long. Looked up from germline, CDR1 is GTSNPN and CDR2 is SVGIG (reference sequence). The junction had 3 bases not matched to a gene; V was cut back by 2 bases and J by 5 bases. CDR3 in DNA: TGTGCCTGGAGTAAGGGACAGCATAATTCACCCCTCCACTTT. Translating it yields CAWSKGQHNSPLHF.